This T cell receptor (beta chain) is drawn from a study of cytomegalovirus exposure and HLA in healthy donors. Study in general: Genotyping showed 81% of roughly 390 donors falling in the Caucasian-associated ancestry cluster.

The PCR ran on 60 Vbeta and 13 Jbeta primers. Authors' data handling: Later reanalysis found 75 million to 100 million unique TCR beta chains, roughly 10 million of them shared. The method was immunoSEQ multiplex PCR; TCRdb's version includes in-frame clones alone and lacks a portion of them. The V and J calls and clone size were taken over from that table, and D and trimming were inferred from the DNA. The sample holds approximately 100,000 clones, around 79% seen once. Points from the study as a whole: Associated with cytomegalovirus, according to the listing, were 164 TCR beta chains. Per a prior analysis, the majority of TCR beta V segments were productive roughly 87% or roughly 30% of the time.

This CDR3 is 15 amino acids long. Trimming took off 0 bases at V and 0 bases at J, with 9 bases between the two ends. Germline V lookup: CDR1 SGHNT, CDR2 YYREEE (reference sequence). A note on this clone: Its antigen is undetermined.

This clonotype originated in a woman between 40 and 55 years old in good health and CMV-seronegative. Sequencing input: PBMCs. The chain uses TRBV5-4 and TRBJ1-1; D possibly corresponds to TRBD1 (5 bases). The CDR3 DNA reads TGTGCCAGCAGCTTGGGGTCCAGGGTGAACACTGAAGCTTTCTTT. It codes for CASSLGSRVNTEAFF. Combining the CDR3 with reference TRBV5-4 and TRBJ1-1 gives the whole variable domain ETGVTQSPTHLIKTRGQQVTLRCSSQSGHNTVSWYQQALGQGPQFIFQYYREEENGRGNFPPRFSGLQFPNYSSELNVNALELDDSALYLCASSLGSRVNTEAFFGQGTRLTVV.